A selection of T cell receptor beta chains follows, all from one sample in a study of blood T cell repertoires in COVID-19. Assay: immunoSEQ multiplex PCR; the TCRdb copy retains only in-frame clones and omits some. The repertoire has some 270,000 clones, roughly 89% of them found once; the top ten carry 1.9%. Sequencing was done on a sample of PBMCs or T cells enriched from blood (not recorded which). The receptor set was obtained from a woman aged 55-75 years who had recovered from COVID-19. Both conserved end residues are part of each CDR3. A D gene is named only where the DNA matches it firmly. Size values are once, few and many counts, or a class for expanded clones, and some rows have none.

clone size | J gene | V gene | D gene | CDR3 DNA | CDR3 protein
NA | TRBJ2-2 | TRBV9 | TRBD2 | TGTGCCAGCAGCGTAGAGACTAGCGGATTCGCGAACACCGGGGAGCTGTTTTTT | CASSVETSGFANTGELFF
NA | TRBJ1-1 | TRBV12-3/TRBV12-4 | NA | TGTGCCAGCAGACAGGCGTACACTGAAGCTTTCTTT | CASRQAYTEAFF
NA | TRBJ2-3 | TRBV24-1 | NA | TGTGCCACCAGTGACCCGACAGTTAGCACAGATACGCAGTATTTT | CATSDPTVSTDTQYF
NA | TRBJ2-7 | TRBV15 | TRBD1 | TGTGCCACCAGTAGGGACAGGACCTACGAGCAGTACTTC | CATSRDRTYEQYF
NA | TRBJ2-5 | TRBV11-2 | TRBD2 | TGTGCCAGCACCCCCAGCGGGGGCCCGACGGAGACCCAGTACTTC | CASTPSGGPTETQYF
NA | TRBJ1-5 | TRBV24-1 | NA | TGTGCCACCAGTGGGACCGTGGGAGAAGAGCCCCAGCATTTT | CATSGTVGEEPQHF
NA | TRBJ1-2 | TRBV29-1 | NA | TGCAGCGTTGATCGCGGGGGGGGAGAGGGTGAGGTCTATGGCTACACCTTC | CSVDRGGGEGEVYGYTF
NA | TRBJ1-1 | TRBV27 | NA | TGTGCCAGCATTAAAAGAGGGAACACTGAAGCTTTCTTT | CASIKRGNTEAFF
NA | TRBJ1-5 | TRBV5-6 | NA | TGTGCCAGCAGCTGGGGCCGGAATCAGCCCCAGCATTTT | CASSWGRNQPQHF
NA | TRBJ1-1 | TRBV18 | NA | TGTGCCAGCTCACCATTAGGGGGTCTTCGAGCTTTCTTT | CASSPLGGLRAFF
few | TRBJ1-1 | TRBV25-1 | NA | TGTGCCAGCAGCCTAGCGGGGGGGGCAGCTTTCTTT | CASSLAGGAAFF
NA | TRBJ2-1 | TRBV7-9 | TRBD2 | TGTGCCAGCAGGCTGGGACTAGCGGGAGGTCTCTACAATGAGCAGTTCTTC | CASRLGLAGGLYNEQFF
NA | TRBJ2-1 | TRBV5-1 | TRBD2 | TGCGCCAGCCAACGAATTCCCGGGACTAGCGGGAGCAATGAGCAGTTCTTC | CASQRIPGTSGSNEQFF
NA | TRBJ1-6 | TRBV6-2/TRBV6-3 | TRBD1 | TGTGCCAGCAGTCCGGACAGGGTTCTGTATAATTCACCCCTCCACTTT | CASSPDRVLYNSPLHF
once | TRBJ2-3 | TRBV21-1 | NA | TGTGCCAGCAACACCCTAGGGGCTAGCGGGAGTAACACAGATACGCAGTATTTT | CASNTLGASGSNTDTQYF
NA | TRBJ1-2 | TRBV27 | NA | TGTGCCAGCAGTCACGGGACTAACTATGGCTACACCTTC | CASSHGTNYGYTF
NA | TRBJ1-6 | TRBV28 | NA | TGTGCCAGCACCTCCCGGGGTCACCGGAATTCACCCCTCCACTTT | CASTSRGHRNSPLHF
NA | TRBJ2-7 | TRBV5-8 | TRBD1 | TGTGCCAGCAGCGCCCGGACAGGGACGTTTGCAGAGCAGTACTTC | CASSARTGTFAEQYF
NA | TRBJ2-1 | TRBV7-6 | NA | TGTGCCAGCAGCTTCCAGACAGGTTACAATGAGCAGTTCTTC | CASSFQTGYNEQFF
NA | TRBJ2-5 | TRBV11-2 | TRBD2 | TGTGCCAGCAGCTTGATACTAGCGGGGGAGACCCAGTACTTC | CASSLILAGETQYF
NA | TRBJ1-3 | TRBV6-6 | NA | TGTGCCAGCAGTCCCTATTTTGGAAACACCATATATTTT | CASSPYFGNTIYF
NA | TRBJ2-2 | TRBV10-1 | NA | TGCGCCAGCAGTGAGTCGGCGGGACGGGAGCTGTTTTTT | CASSESAGRELFF
few | TRBJ1-1 | TRBV2 | NA | TGTGCCAGCCGGTTCAGGGACACTGAAGCTTTCTTT | CASRFRDTEAFF
NA | TRBJ2-2 | TRBV10-3 | TRBD2 | TGTGCCATCAATAGGGGACTAGGGAACACCGGGGAGCTGTTTTTT | CAINRGLGNTGELFF
NA | TRBJ2-5 | TRBV5-1 | NA | TGCGCCAGCAGCTTTTCGGGAATTGATAGGGCCGAGACCCAGTACTTC | CASSFSGIDRAETQYF
NA | TRBJ2-7 | TRBV7-2 | NA | TGTGCCAGCAGCCACGACGAGCGAGCCGTCTACGAGCAGTACTTC | CASSHDERAVYEQYF
NA | TRBJ1-3 | TRBV28 | TRBD1 | TGTGCCAGCCTGACGACAGGGGAATACTCTGGAAACACCATATATTTT | CASLTTGEYSGNTIYF